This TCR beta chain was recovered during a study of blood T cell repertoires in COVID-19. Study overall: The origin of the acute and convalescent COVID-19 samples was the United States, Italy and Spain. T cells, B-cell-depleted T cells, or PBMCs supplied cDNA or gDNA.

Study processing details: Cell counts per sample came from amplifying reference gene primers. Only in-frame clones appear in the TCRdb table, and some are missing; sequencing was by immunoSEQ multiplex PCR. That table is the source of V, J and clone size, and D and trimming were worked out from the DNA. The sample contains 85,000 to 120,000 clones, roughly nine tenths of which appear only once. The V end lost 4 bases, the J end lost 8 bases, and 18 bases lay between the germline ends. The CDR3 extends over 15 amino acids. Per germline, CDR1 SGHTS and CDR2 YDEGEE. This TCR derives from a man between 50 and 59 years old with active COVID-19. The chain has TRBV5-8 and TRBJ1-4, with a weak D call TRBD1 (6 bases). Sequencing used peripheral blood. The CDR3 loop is CASSKQQGRREKLFF. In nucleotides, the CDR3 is TGTGCCAGCAGCAAACAACAGGGACGGCGGGAAAAACTGTTTTTT.